This T cell receptor beta chain was sequenced for a study of cytomegalovirus exposure and HLA in healthy donors. Whole-study results and caveats: A missense DCLRE1C variant was associated with V- and J-gene trimming of TCR beta chains in a later analysis, and an independent cohort replicated the association. A further, later analysis showed that HLA-associated TCR beta chains (compared with equally common others) were more clonally expanded. For most TCR beta V segments, an earlier analysis put the productive rate at about 87% or about 30% of the time.

The germline CDR1 and CDR2 sequences are SNHLY and FYNNEI. Germline trimming cut 5 bases from V and 2 bases from J; bases unmatched to any gene: 7. CDR3 length: 15 amino acids. As to this clone: The antigen is not known.

Amplification used 60 Vbeta primers and 13 Jbeta primers. Profiled with immunoSEQ multiplex PCR; TCRdb holds only in-frame clones, not every one. Of 97,000 or so clones listed, roughly three fifths are singletons. Sequencing was done on a sample of PBMCs. The V gene is TRBV2, the J gene TRBJ2-7; 9 bases match TRBD1. The sequence came from a human donor in good health. The CDR3 DNA reads as TGTGCCAGCAGTCCCCGGGACAGGGCGACCTACGAGCAGTACTTC. Its translation: CASSPRDRATYEQYF.